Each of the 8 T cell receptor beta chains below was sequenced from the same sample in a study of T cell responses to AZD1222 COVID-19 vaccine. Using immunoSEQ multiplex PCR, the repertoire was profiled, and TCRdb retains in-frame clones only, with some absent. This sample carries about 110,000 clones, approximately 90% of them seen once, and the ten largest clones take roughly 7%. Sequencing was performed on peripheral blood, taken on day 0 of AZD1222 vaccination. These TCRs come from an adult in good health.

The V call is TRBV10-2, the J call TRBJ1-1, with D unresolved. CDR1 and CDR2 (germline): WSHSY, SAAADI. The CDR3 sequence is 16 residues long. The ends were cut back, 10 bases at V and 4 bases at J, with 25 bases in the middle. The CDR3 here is CATSRGQPSGGTEAFF. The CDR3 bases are TGCGCCACCTCCCGTGGGCAGCCGAGCGGAGGCACTGAAGCTTTCTTT.

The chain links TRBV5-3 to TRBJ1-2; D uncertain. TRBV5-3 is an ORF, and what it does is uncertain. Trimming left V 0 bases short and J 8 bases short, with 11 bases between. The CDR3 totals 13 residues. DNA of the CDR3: TGTGCCAGAAGCTTGGCCCCCCCCGGCGGCTACACCTTC. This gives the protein CARSLAPPGGYTF.

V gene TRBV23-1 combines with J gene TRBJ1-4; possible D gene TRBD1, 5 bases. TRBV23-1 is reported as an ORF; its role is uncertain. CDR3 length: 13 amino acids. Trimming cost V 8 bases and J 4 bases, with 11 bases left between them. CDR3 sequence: CASLLGVNEKLFF. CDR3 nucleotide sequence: TGCGCCAGCCTACTGGGGGTTAATGAAAAACTGTTTTTT.

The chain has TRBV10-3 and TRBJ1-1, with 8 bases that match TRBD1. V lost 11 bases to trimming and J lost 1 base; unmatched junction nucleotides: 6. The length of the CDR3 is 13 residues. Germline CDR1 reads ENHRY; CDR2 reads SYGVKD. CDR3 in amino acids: CAATGQGNTEAFF. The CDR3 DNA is TGTGCCGCCACCGGACAGGGGAACACTGAAGCTTTCTTT.

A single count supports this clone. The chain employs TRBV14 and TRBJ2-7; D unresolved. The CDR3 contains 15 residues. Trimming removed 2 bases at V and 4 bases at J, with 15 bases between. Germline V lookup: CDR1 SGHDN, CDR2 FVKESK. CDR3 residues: CASSQLVGSPYEQYF. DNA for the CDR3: TGTGCCAGCAGCCAACTCGTAGGGTCCCCTTACGAGCAGTACTTC. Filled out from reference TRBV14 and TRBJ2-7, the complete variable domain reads EAGVTQFPSHSVIEKGQTVTLRCDPISGHDNLYWYRRVMGKEIKFLLHFVKESKQDESGMPNNRFLAERTGGTYSTLKVQPAELEDSGVYFCASSQLVGSPYEQYFGPGTRLTVT.

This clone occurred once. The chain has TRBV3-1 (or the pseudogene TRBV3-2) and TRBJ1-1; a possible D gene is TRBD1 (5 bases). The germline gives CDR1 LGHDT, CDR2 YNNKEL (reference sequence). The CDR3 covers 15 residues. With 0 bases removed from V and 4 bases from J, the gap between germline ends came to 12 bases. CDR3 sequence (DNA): TGTGCCAGCAGCCAAGAGAGGGCCAGGGCCACTGAAGCTTTCTTT. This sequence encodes CASSQERARATEAFF.

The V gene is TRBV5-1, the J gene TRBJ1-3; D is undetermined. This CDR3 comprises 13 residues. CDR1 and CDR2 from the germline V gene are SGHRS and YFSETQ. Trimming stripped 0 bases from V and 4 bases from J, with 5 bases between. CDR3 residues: CASSLVEGNTIYF. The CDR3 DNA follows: TGCGCCAGCAGCTTGGTCGAGGGAAACACCATATATTTT.

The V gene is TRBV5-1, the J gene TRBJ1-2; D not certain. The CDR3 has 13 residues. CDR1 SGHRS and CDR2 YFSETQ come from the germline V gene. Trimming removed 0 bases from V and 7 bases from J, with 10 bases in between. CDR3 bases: TGCGCCAGCAGCTTGGCTGGGTACTCTGGCTACACCTTC. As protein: CASSLAGYSGYTF.